These 2 T cell receptor beta chains originate from one sample sequenced in a study of blood T cell repertoires in COVID-19. Produced via immunoSEQ multiplex PCR; TCRdb's table is partial and in-frame only. The table has about 320,000 clones, about nine tenths seen once. The sequencing input was PBMCs or T cells enriched from blood (not recorded which). These receptors were collected from a man between 60 and 75 years old who had recovered from COVID-19.

The rearrangement uses TRBV15 and TRBJ1-6; no firm D call. The length of the CDR3 is 14 residues. The V end was cut by 3 bases, the J end by 8 bases, with 11 bases between. Germline-derived CDR1 and CDR2 are LNHNV and YYDKDF (reference sequence). CDR3 nucleotides: TGTGCCACCAGCAGCCTGGTAGTGGATTCACCCCTCCACTTT. The encoded protein is CATSSLVVDSPLHF.

The genes are TRBV25-1 and TRBJ2-1; maybe TRBD2 (6 bases). V gave up 4 bases and J gave up 9 bases, with 10 bases separating them. The CDR3 covers 12 residues. Germline loops: CDR1 MGHDK, CDR2 SYGVNS. CDR3 protein: CASSVTSIEQFF. The CDR3 nucleotides are TGTGCCAGCAGTGTAACTAGCATTGAGCAGTTCTTC.